This section outlines one TCR beta chain sequence together with its context. These data belong to a study of Tregs in tolerant kidney transplant recipients. Unstimulated Tregs (CD4+CD25+CD127-) and CD4+CD25- non-Tregs were sorted from PBMCs. Sequencing used immunoSEQ multiplex PCR; TCRdb keeps in-frame clones, though not all of them. The sample includes about 240,000 clones, roughly four fifths of them seen just once. The V gene's germline CDR1 is LNHDA and CDR2 SQIVND (reference sequence). There are 11 residues in the CDR3. The V end lost 7 bases, the J end lost 4 bases, and 8 bases lay between the germline ends.

The V and J genes are TRBV19 and TRBJ2-7; D unclear. The sample taken for sequencing was CD4+ T cells from blood. The clonotype comes from a human donor in good health. CDR3 sequence: CASKDRYEQYF. The CDR3 nucleotides are TGTGCCAGTAAGGACCGTTACGAGCAGTACTTC.